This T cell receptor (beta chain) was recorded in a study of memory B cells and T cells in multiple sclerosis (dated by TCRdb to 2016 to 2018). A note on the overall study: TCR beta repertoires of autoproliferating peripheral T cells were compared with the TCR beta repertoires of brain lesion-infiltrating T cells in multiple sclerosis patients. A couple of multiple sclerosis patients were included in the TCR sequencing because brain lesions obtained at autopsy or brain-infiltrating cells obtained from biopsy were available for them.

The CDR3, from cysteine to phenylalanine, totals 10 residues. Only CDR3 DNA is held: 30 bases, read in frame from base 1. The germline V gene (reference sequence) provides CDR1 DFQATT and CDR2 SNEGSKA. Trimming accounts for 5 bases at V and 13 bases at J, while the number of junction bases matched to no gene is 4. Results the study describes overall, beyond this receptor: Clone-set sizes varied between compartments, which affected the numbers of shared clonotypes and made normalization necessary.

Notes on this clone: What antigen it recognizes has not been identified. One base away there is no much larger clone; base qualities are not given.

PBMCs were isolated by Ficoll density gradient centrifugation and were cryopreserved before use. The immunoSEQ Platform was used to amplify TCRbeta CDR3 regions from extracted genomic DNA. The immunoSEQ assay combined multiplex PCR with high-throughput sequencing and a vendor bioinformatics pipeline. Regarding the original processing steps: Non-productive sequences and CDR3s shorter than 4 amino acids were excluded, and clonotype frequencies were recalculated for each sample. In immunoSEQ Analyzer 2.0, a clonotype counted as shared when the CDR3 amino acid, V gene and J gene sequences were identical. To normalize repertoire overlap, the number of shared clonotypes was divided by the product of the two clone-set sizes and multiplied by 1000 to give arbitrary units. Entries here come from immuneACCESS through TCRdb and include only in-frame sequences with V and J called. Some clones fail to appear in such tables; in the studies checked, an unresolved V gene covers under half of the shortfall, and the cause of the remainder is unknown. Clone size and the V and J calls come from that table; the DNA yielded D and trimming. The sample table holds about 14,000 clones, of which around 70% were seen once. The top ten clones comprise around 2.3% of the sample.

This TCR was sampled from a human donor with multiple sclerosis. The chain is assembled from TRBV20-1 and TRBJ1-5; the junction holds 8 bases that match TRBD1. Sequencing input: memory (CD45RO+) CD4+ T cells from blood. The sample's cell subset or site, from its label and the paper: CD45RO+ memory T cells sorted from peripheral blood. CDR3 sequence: CSADRGVQHF. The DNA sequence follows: TGCAGTGCTGACAGGGGTGTACAGCATTTT.